The text below deals with one TCR beta chain. Its antigen remains unidentified. The data originate from a study of a mutant IDH1 vaccine in newly diagnosed glioma. As for the study in general: Of the patients given treatment, roughly 60% were male and 37.5% were female, and a mean age of around 44 years was recorded. It was radiotherapy, temozolomide, or both that patients received previously, with most receiving both. Overall study findings and caveats: Pseudoprogression apparently lacked any relation to changes in top peripheral T cell clonotypes.

Data came from immunoSEQ multiplex PCR; TCRdb stores just in-frame clones and leaves some out. The sample has some 64,000 clones; approximately 84% are singletons. The time point is: week 11, during vaccination. Alongside topical imiquimod, each dose of vaccine comprised 300 ug of mutant IDH1 20-mer peptide. CDR3 length: 15 amino acids. Trimming cost V 6 bases and J 0 bases, with 12 bases left between them. Germline lookup yields CDR1 MNHEY and CDR2 SVGAGI. The chain is built from TRBV6-5 and TRBJ2-1, with D possibly matching TRBD1 (6 bases). This TCR came from a woman aged 45 to 65 with glioma. This material consisted of PBMCs, taken from a glioma patient whose treatment included an IDH1 peptide vaccine. The CDR3 DNA follows: TGTGCCAGCAGGGCCACAGGGAGCTCCTACAATGAGCAGTTCTTC. This codes for CASRATGSSYNEQFF.